This T cell receptor beta chain was captured by sequencing in a study of early T cells in non-severe SARS-CoV-2 infection. Turning to the study itself: The study sequenced bulk RNA from unsorted whole blood, with chains unpaired. Notes on the study in general: CD4 and private specificities were missed by VDJdb matching, which favored anti-spike CD8 responses.

This clonotype was seen at least ten times. The antigen is unknown. Trimming pared 9 bases from V and 2 bases from J, leaving 17 bases between. The CDR3 covers 15 residues. Germline V lookup: CDR1 SGHRS, CDR2 YFSETQ. Researchers tagged individual cDNA molecules with unique molecular identifiers. TCRdb itself ran the 5' RACE reads through MiXCR, one entry per CDR3 protein. This table holds roughly 100,000 distinct CDR3 sequences, roughly 13% found once. The sample was whole blood. The gene calls are TRBV5-1 and TRBJ2-2; the D gene is possibly TRBD2 (8 bases). The TCR originated in an adult who was a healthcare worker with PCR-confirmed SARS-CoV-2 infection or an uninfected control (not recorded which). CDR3 region: CATRGGQTNTGELFF. The DNA for the CDR3 is TGCGCCACCCGGGGGGGACAGACCAACACCGGGGAGCTGTTTTTT. Filled out from reference TRBV5-1 and TRBJ2-2, the complete variable domain reads KAGVTQTPRYLIKTRGQQVTLSCSPISGHRSVSWYQQTPGQGLQFLFEYFSETQRNKGNFPGRFSGRQFSNSRSEMNVSTLELGDSALYLCATRGGQTNTGELFFGEGSRLTVL.